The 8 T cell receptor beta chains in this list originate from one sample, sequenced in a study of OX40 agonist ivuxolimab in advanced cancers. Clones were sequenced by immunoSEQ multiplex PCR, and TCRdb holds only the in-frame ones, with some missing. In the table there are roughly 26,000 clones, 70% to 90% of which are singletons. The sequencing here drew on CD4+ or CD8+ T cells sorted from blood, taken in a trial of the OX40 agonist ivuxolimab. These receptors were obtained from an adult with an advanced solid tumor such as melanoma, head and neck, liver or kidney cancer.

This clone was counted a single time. The chain's CDR3 is CASSLVTSGETQYF. The CDR3 region has the DNA TGTGCCAGCAGCTTAGTGACCTCGGGGGAGACCCAGTACTTC. The V call is TRBV7-9, the J call TRBJ2-5; maybe TRBD2 (5 bases). V lost 1 base and J lost 5, with 11 bases in between. The germline gives CDR1 SEHNR, CDR2 FQNEAQ (reference sequence). There are 14 residues in the CDR3. Based on the CDR3 plus reference TRBV7-9 and TRBJ2-5, the full variable domain is DTGVSQNPRHKITKRGQNVTFRCDPISEHNRLYWYRQTLGQGPEFLTYFQNEAQLEKSRLLSDRFSAERPKGSFSTLEIQRTEQGDSAMYLCASSLVTSGETQYFGPGTRLLVL.

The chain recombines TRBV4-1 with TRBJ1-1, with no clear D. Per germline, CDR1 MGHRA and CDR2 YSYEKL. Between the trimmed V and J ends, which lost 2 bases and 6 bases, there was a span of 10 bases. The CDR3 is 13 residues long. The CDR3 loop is CASSQSFSSEAFF. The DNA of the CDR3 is TGCGCCAGCAGCCAATCCTTCTCCTCTGAAGCTTTCTTT.

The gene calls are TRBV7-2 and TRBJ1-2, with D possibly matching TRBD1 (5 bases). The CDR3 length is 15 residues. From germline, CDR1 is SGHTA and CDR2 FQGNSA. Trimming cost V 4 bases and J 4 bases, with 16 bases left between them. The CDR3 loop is CASSSIRDPFYGYTF. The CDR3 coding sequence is TGTGCCAGCAGCTCAATACGGGACCCCTTCTATGGCTACACCTTC.

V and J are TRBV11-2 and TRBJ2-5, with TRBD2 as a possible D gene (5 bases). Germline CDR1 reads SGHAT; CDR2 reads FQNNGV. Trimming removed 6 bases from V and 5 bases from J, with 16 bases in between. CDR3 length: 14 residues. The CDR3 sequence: CASSSVEGYETQYF. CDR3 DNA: TGTGCCAGCAGTTCGGTTGAGGGATACGAGACCCAGTACTTC. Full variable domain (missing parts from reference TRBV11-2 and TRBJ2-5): EAGVAQSPRYKIIEKRQSVAFWCNPISGHATLYWYQQILGQGPKLLIQFQNNGVVDDSQLPKDRFSAERLKGVDSTLKIQPAKLEDSAVYLCASSSVEGYETQYFGPGTRLLVL.

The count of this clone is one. In nucleotides, the CDR3 is TGCGCCAGCAGCCAAGGGGGGCATGACGAGCAGTACTTC. Translated: CASSQGGHDEQYF. This chain joins TRBV4-3 and TRBJ2-7; tentatively, D is TRBD1 (6 bases). V lost 1 base to trimming and J lost 5 bases, with 9 bases between them. CDR1 is LGHNA, CDR2 YSLEER, per germline. CDR3 size: 13 residues.

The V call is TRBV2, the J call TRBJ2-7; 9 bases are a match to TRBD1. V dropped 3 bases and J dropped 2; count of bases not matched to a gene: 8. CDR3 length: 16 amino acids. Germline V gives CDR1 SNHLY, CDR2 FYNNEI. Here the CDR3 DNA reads TGTGCCAGCAGTGACCCCGGGACAGGGATTACCTACGAGCAGTACTTC. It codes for CASSDPGTGITYEQYF.

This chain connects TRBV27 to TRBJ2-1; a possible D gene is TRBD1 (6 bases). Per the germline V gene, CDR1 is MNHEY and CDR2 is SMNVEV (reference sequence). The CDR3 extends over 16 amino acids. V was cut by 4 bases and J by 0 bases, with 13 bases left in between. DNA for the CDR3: TGTGCCAGCAGTTCCACCCAGGGGTTCTCCTACAATGAGCAGTTCTTC. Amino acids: CASSSTQGFSYNEQFF.

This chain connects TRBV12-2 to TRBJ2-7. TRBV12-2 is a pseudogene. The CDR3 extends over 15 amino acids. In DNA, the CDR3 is TGTGCAAGTCGCCGCGAGGGACGGGGATTCTACGAGCAGTACTTC. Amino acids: CASRREGRGFYEQYF.